The 22 T cell receptor beta chains below were found in one sample sequenced in a study of T-cell memory formation after mild COVID-19. TCRdb itself ran the 5' RACE reads through MiXCR, one entry per CDR3 protein. Of around 410,000 distinct CDR3 sequences in the sample, more than 20% were seen once. Sequenced: PBMCs or a T cell subset sorted from them (not recorded which). The receptors derive from an adult woman who had mild COVID-19 (a few samples of this study predate the infection). Cell type and time point are not known.

This clonotype was picked up many times. This chain joins TRBV7-9 and TRBJ2-3; no clear D gene. V was clipped by 4 bases and J by 4 bases, with 3 bases between them. The CDR3 has 11 residues. Looked up from germline, CDR1 is SEHNR and CDR2 is FQNEAQ (reference sequence). The CDR3 reads CASSYSDTQYF. The CDR3 nucleotides read TGTGCCAGCAGCTACTCAGATACGCAGTATTTT.

The chain couples TRBV4-1 to TRBJ1-5; D uncertain. The CDR3 has 15 amino acids. Germline lookup yields CDR1 MGHRA and CDR2 YSYEKL. V lost 4 bases and J 11 bases, leaving 21 bases between the germline ends. The CDR3 is CASSRTTRAASAQHF. The CDR3 coding sequence is TGCGCCAGCAGCCGGACCACAAGGGCGGCGTCGGCCCAGCATTTT.

V gene TRBV27 combines with J gene TRBJ2-3; maybe TRBD2 (5 bases). The germline CDR1 and CDR2 sequences are MNHEY and SMNVEV (reference sequence). This CDR3 region has 17 residues. V was clipped by 5 bases and J by 2 bases, with 20 bases between them. CDR3 protein: CASSTPSLAGTTDTQYF. CDR3 in DNA: TGTGCCAGCAGTACGCCCTCTCTCGCGGGCACCACAGATACGCAGTATTTT.

This clonotype was observed a few times. This rearrangement joins TRBV20-1 to TRBJ1-2, with TRBD1 matching over 9 bases. J gave up 6 bases and V 3 bases, and 2 bases lay outside the gene matches. The germline V gene encodes CDR1 DFQATT and CDR2 SNEGSKA (reference sequence). The CDR3 length is 12 residues. CDR3 DNA sequence: TGCAGTGCTAGCGGGGACAGGGATGGCTACACCTTC. Translating it yields CSASGDRDGYTF.

This clonotype turned up a few times. The chain combines TRBV20-1 with TRBJ2-7, with a weak D call TRBD2 (5 bases). Trimming took 0 bases from V and 0 from J, leaving 9 bases between them. Germline V CDR1 and CDR2: DFQATT, SNEGSKA (reference sequence). The length of the CDR3 is 14 residues. The CDR3 protein is CSARDEGLSYEQYF. The DNA for the CDR3 is TGCAGTGCTAGAGATGAGGGTCTCTCCTACGAGCAGTACTTC.

The CDR3 DNA reads as TGTGCCAGCAGTTATGGGACACCGATCCCCGCTTACGAGCAGTACTTC. As protein: CASSYGTPIPAYEQYF. The chain links TRBV6-5 to TRBJ2-7, with a weak D call TRBD1 (6 bases). The CDR3 is 16 residues long. Germline CDR1 and CDR2: MNHEY and SVGAGI. The V end was cut by 3 bases, the J end by 4 bases, with 19 bases between.

Ten or more counts support this clonotype. This sequence joins TRBV6-6 and TRBJ2-1, with a tentative D call TRBD1 (6 bases). The CDR3 has 12 amino acids. CDR1 and CDR2 from the germline V gene are MNHNY and SVGAGI (reference sequence). With 4 bases removed from V and 9 bases from J, the gap between germline ends came to 10 bases. CDR3 amino acids: CASSSTGAEQFF. CDR3 DNA sequence: TGTGCCAGCAGTTCGACAGGCGCTGAGCAGTTCTTC.

At least ten counts were recorded for this clonotype. The rearrangement joins TRBV7-2 to TRBJ2-1; 9 bases agree with TRBD2. Germline values: CDR1 SGHTA, CDR2 FQGNSA. CDR3 length: 15 amino acids. V was pared by 4 bases and J by 4 bases, with 5 bases of the junction left unmatched. The CDR3 DNA reads as TGTGCCAGCAGCTCTAGCGGGGAGCCATACAATGAGCAGTTCTTC. It specifies CASSSSGEPYNEQFF.

This clonotype was seen more than once but under ten times. The chain uses TRBV5-6 and TRBJ2-6; D uncertain. The germline V gene has CDR1 SGHDT and CDR2 YYEEEE. This CDR3 has 16 amino acids. Between the trimmed V and J ends, which lost 2 bases and 0 bases, there was a span of 9 bases. The CDR3, as DNA: TGTGCCAGCAGCTTATTCGCCGGCTCTGGGGCCAACGTCCTGACTTTC. Translated, it gives CASSLFAGSGANVLTF. The full variable domain, completed using reference TRBV5-6 and TRBJ2-6, is DAGVTQSPTHLIKTRGQQVTLRCSPKSGHDTVSWYQQALGQGPQFIFQYYEEEERQRGNFPDRFSGHQFPNYSSELNVNALLLGDSALYLCASSLFAGSGANVLTFGAGSRLTVL.

This clonotype was detected a few times. The chain couples TRBV5-1 to TRBJ1-2; no clear D gene. The V gene's germline CDR1 is SGHRS and CDR2 YFSETQ. The CDR3 is 13 residues long. V lost 4 bases and J lost 4, with 11 bases in between. The chain's CDR3 is CASSAGESYGYTF. The CDR3 DNA reads TGCGCCAGCAGCGCGGGAGAGAGCTATGGCTACACCTTC.

The genes are TRBV29-1 and TRBJ2-3; 10 bases map to TRBD2. The CDR3 has 14 residues. Germline loops: CDR1 SQVTM, CDR2 ANQGSEA. The trim removed 7 bases at V and 6 bases at J, leaving 10 bases unmatched. CDR3 sequence (DNA): TGCAGCGCCCTACGGACTAGCGGTGCGGATACGCAGTATTTT. This codes for CSALRTSGADTQYF.

The chain employs TRBV5-1 and TRBJ2-7; D could derive from TRBD1 or TRBD2 (7 bases each). Trimming stripped 4 bases from V and 5 bases from J, with 19 bases between. Germline loops: CDR1 SGHRS, CDR2 YFSETQ. The CDR3 has 15 amino acids. CDR3 sequence: CASSPEGAGVDEQYF. For the CDR3, the DNA is TGCGCCAGCAGCCCCGAGGGGGCGGGGGTTGACGAGCAGTACTTC. The full variable domain, its missing parts supplied by reference TRBV5-1 and TRBJ2-7, is KAGVTQTPRYLIKTRGQQVTLSCSPISGHRSVSWYQQTPGQGLQFLFEYFSETQRNKGNFPGRFSGRQFSNSRSEMNVSTLELGDSALYLCASSPEGAGVDEQYFGPGTRLTVT.

V gene TRBV5-6 combines with J gene TRBJ1-2; weak D call: TRBD1 (5 bases). CDR3 length: 13 amino acids. CDR1 is SGHDT and CDR2 is YYEEEE in the germline V gene. Trimming removed 3 bases at V and 6 bases at J, with 12 bases between. CDR3 in DNA: TGTGCCAGCAGCTGGGGGAGAACGAATGGCTACACCTTC. It is translated as CASSWGRTNGYTF.

This clonotype was seen a handful of times. V usage is TRBV5-1 and J usage is TRBJ2-2, with D possibly matching TRBD1 (5 bases). Germline V gene sequence: CDR1 SGHRS, CDR2 YFSETQ. Trimming stripped 5 bases from V and 4 bases from J, with 21 bases between. CDR3 size: 17 residues. This chain's CDR3 is CASRISIGAGPTGELFF. The CDR3 nucleotides are TGCGCCAGCAGGATAAGTATTGGTGCAGGGCCCACCGGGGAGCTGTTTTTT.

This chain links TRBV9 with TRBJ2-3; D gene ambiguous. Looked up from germline, CDR1 is SGDLS and CDR2 is YYNGEE. V was shortened by 3 bases and J by 0 bases, with 11 bases between the two germline ends. The CDR3 totals 15 residues. CDR3 region: CASSATQTSTDTQYF. CDR3 DNA: TGTGCCAGCAGCGCGACACAAACTAGCACAGATACGCAGTATTTT.

The rearrangement uses TRBV12-3 or TRBV12-4 and TRBJ2-4; no firm D call. Deletions cut 6 bases from V and 8 bases from J, with 8 bases between. The CDR3 has 11 amino acids. CDR3 loop: CASSSEDIQYF. The CDR3, as DNA: TGTGCCAGCAGCTCCGAGGACATTCAGTACTTC.

This clonotype was seen a handful of times. J is TRBJ2-5 and V is TRBV20-1, with TRBD1 identical over 10 bases. Germline V gene sequence: CDR1 DFQATT, CDR2 SNEGSKA (reference sequence). This CDR3 region has 13 residues. V shed 7 bases, J shed 5 bases, and the junction held 7 bases outside the gene matches. CDR3 loop: CSEAGQGSETQYF. CDR3 in DNA: TGCAGTGAAGCGGGACAGGGGTCCGAGACCCAGTACTTC.

The chain carries TRBV15 and TRBJ2-3, with TRBD2 matching over 7 bases. The CDR3 runs to 16 residues. Germline CDR1 reads LNHNV; CDR2 reads YYDKDF (reference sequence). Trimming at V came to 6 bases and at J to 4 bases, leaving 13 bases not matched to a gene. CDR3 bases: TGTGCCACCAGTCAGAGAGGGGAGGGCTTGGCAGATACGCAGTATTTT. It is translated as CATSQRGEGLADTQYF.

This chain connects TRBV20-1 to TRBJ2-3, with a weak D call TRBD1 (5 bases). Germline V gene data show CDR1 as DFQATT and CDR2 as SNEGSKA (reference sequence). V was cut by 1 base and J by 1 base, with 15 bases left in between. There are 16 residues in the CDR3. CDR3 in DNA: TGCAGTGCTAGAGGTCAACAGGCCCCTGGCACAGATACGCAGTATTTT. It yields the protein CSARGQQAPGTDTQYF.

The chain employs TRBV9 and TRBJ2-1; 8 bases agree with TRBD1. The CDR3 is 16 amino acids. Trimming removed 4 bases from V and 4 bases from J; junction bases left unmatched: 10. From germline, CDR1 is SGDLS and CDR2 YYNGEE. CDR3 sequence reads: CASSPQTGQAYNEQFF. CDR3 DNA: TGTGCCAGCAGCCCCCAAACGGGACAGGCTTACAATGAGCAGTTCTTC.

The rearrangement uses TRBV7-3 and TRBJ2-1; 12 bases align to TRBD2. Germline V gene lookup returns CDR1 SGHTA and CDR2 FQGTGA. The CDR3 length is 15 residues. The V gene end was trimmed by 5 bases and the J gene end by 6 bases; junction bases not matched to a gene: 5. The DNA for the CDR3 is TGTGCCAGCAGCGAAACTAGCGGGGGGCCCAATGAGCAGTTCTTC. Protein sequence: CASSETSGGPNEQFF.

The chain has TRBV7-9 and TRBJ2-3; 14 positions agree with TRBD2. There are 18 residues in the CDR3. Germline-derived CDR1 and CDR2 are SEHNR and FQNEAQ (reference sequence). V lost 5 bases and J lost 4; bases outside the gene matches: 11. The CDR3 sequence is CASSPGTSGGSGADTQYF. CDR3 bases: TGTGCCAGCAGCCCCGGGACTAGCGGGGGTAGCGGGGCAGATACGCAGTATTTT.